These 18 T cell receptor beta chains share one sample of origin, sequenced in a study of T cell responses to AZD1222 COVID-19 vaccine. Clones were sequenced by immunoSEQ multiplex PCR, and TCRdb holds only the in-frame ones, with some missing. In the table there are around 160,000 clones, approximately 94% of which are singletons. This specimen consisted of peripheral blood, obtained on day 0 of AZD1222 vaccination. These receptors all come from an adult in good health.

This clone has only one observation. CDR3 amino acids: CASSSGGDYGYTF. The CDR3, as DNA: TGTGCCAGCAGCTCAGGCGGTGATTATGGCTACACCTTC. V usage is TRBV9 and J usage is TRBJ1-2; D gene unclear. CDR1 is SGDLS, CDR2 YYNGEE, per germline. The CDR3 spans 13 residues. Trimming stripped 4 bases from V and 5 bases from J, with 12 bases between.

The V and J genes are TRBV19 and TRBJ1-3, with D unresolved. V lost 6 bases and J 3 bases, leaving 9 bases between the germline ends. This CDR3 comprises 13 residues. Germline values: CDR1 LNHDA, CDR2 SQIVND (reference sequence). The CDR3 loop is CASRAISGNTIYF. DNA of the CDR3: TGTGCCAGTAGGGCAATCAGTGGAAACACCATATATTTT. Filled out from reference TRBV19 and TRBJ1-3, the complete variable domain reads DGGITQSPKYLFRKEGQNVTLSCEQNLNHDAMYWYRQDPGQGLRLIYYSQIVNDFQKGDIAEGYSVSREKKESFPLTVTSAQKNPTAFYLCASRAISGNTIYFGEGSWLTVV.

This sequence joins TRBV7-9 and TRBJ1-2; no firm D call. CDR1 and CDR2 (germline): SEHNR, FQNEAQ (reference sequence). The CDR3 is 14 residues long. V was cut by 0 bases and J by 4 bases, with 9 bases left in between. CDR3 loop: CASSLATASYGYTF. CDR3 DNA sequence: TGTGCCAGCAGCTTAGCAACTGCCTCCTATGGCTACACCTTC.

The chain links TRBV2 to TRBJ1-2; no clear D. The CDR3 covers 13 residues. The germline CDR1 and CDR2 sequences are SNHLY and FYNNEI. Trimming shortened V by 9 bases and J by 4 bases, and 15 bases separated the two germline ends. This CDR3 is CARTPGVSYGYTF. The CDR3 nucleotides are TGTGCCAGGACGCCCGGAGTGAGCTATGGCTACACCTTC.

The rearrangement links TRBV18 to TRBJ2-4, with D tentatively TRBD1 (6 bases). This CDR3 is built from 16 residues. Germline assignment: CDR1 KGHSH and CDR2 LQKENI. The V gene lost 6 bases and the J gene lost 6 bases, with 21 bases spanning the gap. CDR3 in DNA: TGTGCCAGCTCCGGGGCCCCCAGGGGCGTTTTAAACATTCAGTACTTC. Translation gives CASSGAPRGVLNIQYF.

The V call is TRBV30, the J call TRBJ2-7; 8 nucleotides match TRBD1. V trimming: 0 bases; J trimming: 4 bases; junction bases outside the gene matches: 8. CDR1 and CDR2 (germline): GTSNPN, SVGIG (reference sequence). This CDR3 is built from 15 residues. CDR3 DNA: TGTGCCTGGAGTGTACCGACAGGGGTGTTTTACGAGCAGTACTTC. This encodes CAWSVPTGVFYEQYF.

The chain recombines TRBV27 with TRBJ1-6, with D uncertain. The CDR3 is 15 residues long. The V gene's germline CDR1 is MNHEY and CDR2 SMNVEV (reference sequence). Trimming pared 6 bases from V and 6 bases from J, leaving 15 bases between. DNA of the CDR3: TGTGCCAGCAGCTCAATTCTAGGGTCTAATTCACCCCTCCACTTT. As protein: CASSSILGSNSPLHF.

The CDR3 here is CASRNGLTSNYGYTF. In DNA form, the CDR3 reads TGTGCCAGCAGGAACGGACTGACCTCTAACTATGGCTACACCTTC. This sequence joins TRBV6-5 and TRBJ1-2; no reliable D call. CDR3 length equals 15 residues. The V and J ends lost 6 bases and 0 bases respectively, with 14 bases between them. Germline V gene sequence: CDR1 MNHEY, CDR2 SVGAGI.

The J gene is TRBJ1-2, the V gene TRBV5-1; D gene uncertain. V lost 0 bases to trimming and J lost 7 bases, with 16 bases between them. This CDR3 has 15 amino acids. Germline loops: CDR1 SGHRS, CDR2 YFSETQ. The CDR3 DNA reads as TGCGCCAGCAGCTTGGAGTATGCAGAACAGCTTGGCTACACCTTC. Encoded protein: CASSLEYAEQLGYTF. Using reference TRBV5-1 and TRBJ1-2 for the parts outside the CDR3, the full variable domain is KAGVTQTPRYLIKTRGQQVTLSCSPISGHRSVSWYQQTPGQGLQFLFEYFSETQRNKGNFPGRFSGRQFSNSRSEMNVSTLELGDSALYLCASSLEYAEQLGYTFGSGTRLTVV.

The chain couples TRBV30 to TRBJ2-7; 7 bases are shared with TRBD1. The V gene's germline CDR1 is GTSNPN and CDR2 SVGIG (reference sequence). The V and J ends lost 8 bases and 3 bases, in that order; junction bases with no gene match: 13. The CDR3 is 14 residues long. The CDR3 nucleotides are TGTGCCCACACCTCCGGACAGGTGAACTACGAGCAGTACTTC. Its protein product is CAHTSGQVNYEQYF. The entire variable domain, with the rest obtained from reference TRBV30 and TRBJ2-7, is as follows: SQTIHQWPATLVQPVGSPLSLECTVEGTSNPNLYWYRQAAGRGLQLLFYSVGIGQISSEVPQNLSASRPQDRQFILSSKKLLLSDSGFYLCAHTSGQVNYEQYFGPGTRLTVT.

This clone was recorded once. The chain carries TRBV25-1 and TRBJ1-4, with D maybe TRBD1 (5 bases). The CDR3 consists of 17 residues. The V end was cut by 4 bases, the J end by 4 bases, with 19 bases between. From germline, CDR1 is MGHDK and CDR2 SYGVNS. The CDR3 DNA is TGTGCCAGCAGTGCCGTCGCCGCCGGGGCCCTTAATGAAAAACTGTTTTTT. As protein: CASSAVAAGALNEKLFF.

The V call is TRBV12-5, the J call TRBJ2-3; 9 bases match TRBD2. This CDR3 comprises 17 residues. Germline CDR1 is LGHNT and CDR2 is FRNRAP. Germline trimming cut 0 bases from V and 3 bases from J; bases unmatched to any gene: 7. The CDR3 region is CASGLVLSGSWTDTQYF. In nucleotides, the CDR3 is TGTGCTAGTGGTTTGGTACTTAGCGGGAGTTGGACAGATACGCAGTATTTT. The whole variable domain, filled in from reference TRBV12-5 and TRBJ2-3, reads DARVTQTPRHKVTEMGQEVTMRCQPILGHNTVFWYRQTMMQGLELLAYFRNRAPLDDSGMPKDRFSAEMPDATLATLKIQPSEPRDSAVYFCASGLVLSGSWTDTQYFGPGTRLTVL.

The rearrangement joins TRBV5-6 to TRBJ1-1, with TRBD1 matching 7 bases. CDR3 length: 14 residues. Germline CDR1 and CDR2: SGHDT and YYEEEE. J lost 3 bases, V lost 1 base, and 3 bases had no gene match. The CDR3 reads CASSLWDRDTEAFF. In DNA form, the CDR3 reads TGTGCCAGCAGCTTGTGGGACAGAGACACTGAAGCTTTCTTT.

This chain joins TRBV7-9 and TRBJ2-3; 7 bases line up with TRBD2. The germline V gene has CDR1 SEHNR and CDR2 FQNEAQ (reference sequence). The CDR3 extends over 16 amino acids. The junction had 11 bases not matched to a gene; V was cut back by 3 bases and J by 5 bases. CDR3 DNA sequence: TGTGCCAGCAGCTTTAAGGCGGGAGTGATTAAAGATACGCAGTATTTT. It yields the protein CASSFKAGVIKDTQYF.

The chain has TRBV11-1 and TRBJ2-5; D is perhaps TRBD1 or TRBD2 (5 bases each). The CDR3 is 15 residues long. The germline V gene encodes CDR1 SGHAT and CDR2 FQDESV (reference sequence). V was shortened by 3 bases and J by 2 bases, with 13 bases between the two germline ends. CDR3 DNA sequence: TGTGCCAGCAGCTTGGGGTTAGGGGAGCAAGAGACCCAGTACTTC. Amino acid sequence: CASSLGLGEQETQYF.

The genes are TRBV28 and TRBJ1-4, with 10 bases identical to TRBD1. The ends lost 6 bases at V and 7 bases at J; junction bases unmatched: 17. The CDR3 totals 18 residues. From germline, CDR1 is MDHEN and CDR2 SYDVKM. The CDR3 loop reads CASRPPTRDRGPGEKLFF. The DNA for the CDR3 is TGTGCCAGCAGACCCCCTACCCGGGACAGGGGCCCTGGTGAAAAACTGTTTTTT.

The chain recombines TRBV25-1 with TRBJ2-7; 8 positions match TRBD2. This CDR3 is built from 15 residues. Trimming removed 5 bases from V and 2 bases from J; junction bases left unmatched: 8. Germline V lookup: CDR1 MGHDK, CDR2 SYGVNS. The CDR3 DNA follows: TGTGCCAGCAGTCCCATCGCGGGAGGCGCCTACGAGCAGTACTTC. Its protein product is CASSPIAGGAYEQYF.

CDR3 sequence (DNA): TGTGCCAGCAGTTTAGCCCCGACAGGGGAGAATTCACCCCTCCACTTT. Its translation is CASSLAPTGENSPLHF. V gene TRBV27 combines with J gene TRBJ1-6; 8 positions match TRBD1. The V gene end was trimmed by 2 bases and the J gene end by 7 bases; junction bases not matched to a gene: 7. The CDR3 loop spans 16 amino acids. Germline-derived CDR1 and CDR2 are MNHEY and SMNVEV (reference sequence).